This TCR beta chain was identified in a study of beta chain features in type 1 diabetes. The isolated RNA, all of it, was reverse transcribed, so expressed TCRB transcripts were what got sequenced. Using immunoSEQ multiplex PCR, the repertoire was profiled, and TCRdb retains in-frame clones only, with some absent. This sample has about 40,000 clones, with approximately 48% found just once. The CDR3 loop spans 14 amino acids. The V gene end was trimmed by 7 bases and the J gene end by 2 bases; junction bases not matched to a gene: 7. The V gene's germline CDR1 is SNHLY and CDR2 FYNNEI. Material for sequencing was stem cell memory CD4+ T cells from blood. The source of this sequence is a woman in her twenties or thirties in good health. The V call is TRBV2, the J call TRBJ2-7; TRBD2 matches at 8 bases. In nucleotides, the CDR3 is TGTGCCAGCACCTCGGGGGGGCCTCCCTACGAGCAGTACTTC. Encoded protein: CASTSGGPPYEQYF.